Presented here are 22 T cell receptor beta chains from one specimen sequenced in a study of blood T cell repertoires in COVID-19. TCRdb's table, derived via immunoSEQ multiplex PCR, lists solely in-frame clones and lacks some. The sample lists fewer than 250,000 clones, roughly nine tenths occurring once. The sample taken for sequencing was peripheral blood. The receptors were sampled from a woman aged 70 to 79 with acute or convalescent COVID-19.

The chain employs TRBV27 and TRBJ1-1; D uncertain. With 3 bases removed from V and 1 base from J, the gap between germline ends came to 9 bases. The CDR3 is 14 residues long. The germline CDR1 and CDR2 sequences are MNHEY and SMNVEV (reference sequence). The chain's CDR3 is CASSFLAGNTEAFF. The CDR3 DNA follows: TGTGCCAGCAGTTTTCTGGCGGGGAACACTGAAGCTTTCTTT.

In regard to this clone: At one boundary the junction diverges from the germline segment, which might be a read error. The chain couples TRBV2 to TRBJ1-5; TRBD1 agrees at 8 bases. This CDR3 contains 15 residues. Germline values: CDR1 SNHLY, CDR2 FYNNEI. The CDR3 is CASSDVGTGKQPQHF. The CDR3 bases are TGTGCCAGCAGTGACGTGGGGACAGGCAAGCAGCCCCAGCATTTT. Looking up the rest from reference TRBV2 and TRBJ1-5 gives the full variable domain: EPEVTQTPSHQVTQMGQEVILRCVPISNHLYFYWYRQILGQKVEFLVSFYNNEISEKSEIFDDQFSVERPDGSNFTLKIRSTKLEDSAMYFCASSDVGTGKQPQHFGDGTRLSIL.

The rearrangement joins TRBV9 to TRBJ2-1; the match to TRBD2 covers 11 bases. Germline V gene lookup returns CDR1 SGDLS and CDR2 YYNGEE. Trimming cost V 0 bases and J 4 bases; bases outside gene matches: 3. This CDR3 is 16 amino acids long. The chain's CDR3 is CASSVVASGGYNEQFF. In nucleotides, the CDR3 is TGTGCCAGCAGCGTAGTTGCTAGCGGGGGGTACAATGAGCAGTTCTTC.

The rearrangement joins TRBV5-1 to TRBJ1-2, with 8 positions matching TRBD1. With V trimmed by 4 bases and J by 5 bases, 7 bases remained unmatched. Germline values: CDR1 SGHRS, CDR2 YFSETQ. The CDR3 runs 14 residues. For the CDR3, the DNA is TGCGCCAGCAGCCCTCCGGACAGGGAGTATGGCTACACCTTC. Translation gives CASSPPDREYGYTF.

The gene calls are TRBV28 and TRBJ2-4; D not certain. V lost 3 bases to trimming and J lost 0 bases, with 9 bases between them. This CDR3 contains 15 residues. The germline V gene has CDR1 MDHEN and CDR2 SYDVKM. CDR3 residues: CASSFESLAKNIQYF. The CDR3 coding sequence is TGTGCCAGCAGTTTCGAGTCCTTAGCCAAAAACATTCAGTACTTC. The complete variable domain, with remaining parts taken from reference TRBV28 and TRBJ2-4, reads DVKVTQSSRYLVKRTGEKVFLECVQDMDHENMFWYRQDPGLGLRLIYFSYDVKMKEKGDIPEGYSVSREKKERFSLILESASTNQTSMYLCASSFESLAKNIQYFGAGTRLSVL.

The gene calls are TRBV19 and TRBJ1-5, with TRBD1 matching over 8 bases. The CDR3 has 15 amino acids. Germline V gene data show CDR1 as LNHDA and CDR2 as SQIVND (reference sequence). The junction had 6 bases not matched to a gene; V was cut back by 3 bases and J by 5 bases. The DNA of the CDR3 is TGTGCCAGTAGTATTGCAGGGGGCGCGTATCAGCCCCAGCATTTT. Its protein is CASSIAGGAYQPQHF.

CDR3 sequence: CASSRRRGGTDTQYF. The CDR3 nucleotides read TGTGCCAGCAGCCGAAGGAGGGGTGGCACAGATACGCAGTATTTT. The rearrangement links TRBV3-1 (or the pseudogene TRBV3-2) to TRBJ2-3, with a tentative D call TRBD2 (6 bases). Trimming took 4 bases from V and 1 from J, leaving 12 bases between them. There are 15 residues in the CDR3. Germline V gene data show CDR1 as LGHDT and CDR2 as YNNKEL (reference sequence).

The chain uses TRBV14 and TRBJ1-2; D not resolved. Looked up from germline, CDR1 is SGHDN and CDR2 is FVKESK. The length of the CDR3 is 14 residues. The V gene lost 0 bases and the J gene lost 1 base, with 6 bases spanning the gap. The chain's CDR3 is CASSQDFSNYGYTF. The CDR3 DNA is TGTGCCAGCAGCCAAGATTTCAGTAACTATGGCTACACCTTC.

Concerning this clone: This same CDR3 is encoded by further DNA sequences in the sample. The chain couples TRBV11-2 to TRBJ1-2, with TRBD1 as a possible D gene (6 bases). The V end lost 0 bases, the J end lost 5 bases, and 10 bases lay between the germline ends. Germline loops: CDR1 SGHAT, CDR2 FQNNGV. The CDR3 is 14 amino acids. In DNA form, the CDR3 reads TGTGCCAGCAGCTTAGAACAGGGAGCTTATGGCTACACCTTC. It is translated as CASSLEQGAYGYTF.

This clone was detected only a few times. The chain carries TRBV7-9 and TRBJ1-3; D call uncertain. Per germline, CDR1 SEHNR and CDR2 FQNEAQ (reference sequence). The V and J ends lost 4 bases and 4 bases respectively, with 11 bases between them. There are 14 residues in the CDR3. CDR3 nucleotide sequence: TGTGCCAGCAGCTCCGACTTATTAGGAAACACCATATATTTT. Protein sequence: CASSSDLLGNTIYF.

The chain links TRBV3-1 (or the pseudogene TRBV3-2) to TRBJ2-2, with D maybe TRBD1 (5 bases). From germline, CDR1 is LGHDT and CDR2 YNNKEL (reference sequence). With 1 base removed from V and 6 bases from J, the gap between germline ends came to 9 bases. This CDR3 has 14 residues. The CDR3 protein is CASSQAGYAGELFF. CDR3 DNA sequence: TGTGCCAGCAGCCAAGCAGGGTATGCCGGGGAGCTGTTTTTT.

The V call is TRBV7-2, the J call TRBJ2-7, with 9 bases matching TRBD1. The J segment lost 0 bases and the V segment lost 6 bases, leaving 6 bases of the junction unmatched. The CDR3 is 15 amino acids. Germline CDR1 reads SGHTA; CDR2 reads FQGNSA. CDR3 amino acids: CASSGTGGISYEQYF. The CDR3 coding sequence is TGTGCCAGCAGTGGTACAGGGGGCATCTCCTACGAGCAGTACTTC.

The chain has TRBV29-1 and TRBJ1-1; D is unclear. Germline CDR1 and CDR2: SQVTM and ANQGSEA. The CDR3 has 13 residues. The V gene lost 5 bases and the J gene lost 0 bases, with 10 bases spanning the gap. The CDR3 DNA follows: TGCAGCGTTTCGACGGGTATGAACACTGAAGCTTTCTTT. Its translation is CSVSTGMNTEAFF.

V is TRBV6-1 and J is TRBJ1-6; 7 bases align to TRBD1. Germline CDR1 reads MNHNS; CDR2 reads SASEGT. The CDR3 loop spans 18 amino acids. The V and J ends lost 2 bases and 5 bases, in that order; junction bases with no gene match: 12. CDR3 sequence reads: CASSEMWTGQSHNSPLHF. DNA of the CDR3: TGTGCCAGCAGTGAAATGTGGACAGGCCAATCTCATAATTCACCCCTCCACTTT.

Concerning this clone itself: Different DNA sequences within this sample yield the same CDR3. The gene calls are TRBV19 and TRBJ2-7; 11 bases are a match to TRBD1. Germline CDR1 is LNHDA and CDR2 is SQIVND (reference sequence). This CDR3 spans 14 amino acids. V lost 3 bases, J lost 4 bases, and 2 bases stayed unmatched. The CDR3 loop is CASSIGQGAYEQYF. DNA for the CDR3: TGTGCCAGTAGTATTGGACAGGGGGCTTACGAGCAGTACTTC.

This clone was counted a single time. The J gene is TRBJ2-3, the V gene TRBV5-1; 9 bases fit TRBD2. This CDR3 contains 16 residues. The ends lost 3 bases at V and 1 base at J; junction bases unmatched: 6. CDR1 and CDR2 from the germline V gene are SGHRS and YFSETQ. This CDR3 is CASSSARGGRTDTQYF. Here the CDR3 DNA reads TGCGCCAGCAGCTCGGCGCGGGGGGGCCGCACAGATACGCAGTATTTT.

The J gene is TRBJ2-3, the V gene TRBV5-1; maybe TRBD2 (5 bases). V dropped 3 bases and J dropped 6 bases, with 14 bases sitting between them. From germline, CDR1 is SGHRS and CDR2 YFSETQ. The CDR3 sequence is 14 residues long. CDR3 nucleotide sequence: TGCGCCAGCAGCTCCGGACGGACTCGGGATACGCAGTATTTT. As protein: CASSSGRTRDTQYF.

The chain is built from TRBV28 and TRBJ2-7; 8 bases align to TRBD1. J was trimmed by 5 bases and V by 5 bases; bases with no gene match: 11. CDR3 length: 15 amino acids. In germline, CDR1 is MDHEN, CDR2 SYDVKM. This chain's CDR3 is CASSHQTGANHEQYF. CDR3 coding DNA: TGTGCCAGCAGTCATCAGACAGGGGCGAACCACGAGCAGTACTTC.

This rearrangement joins TRBV7-2 to TRBJ1-6, with D unclear. Trimming took off 5 bases at V and 9 bases at J, with 11 bases between the two ends. The CDR3 runs to 13 residues. Per germline, CDR1 SGHTA and CDR2 FQGNSA. The CDR3 reads CASSLGSPSPLHF. DNA of the CDR3: TGTGCCAGCAGCCTAGGGAGCCCTTCACCCCTCCACTTT. The variable domain in full, with the rest retrieved from reference TRBV7-2 and TRBJ1-6, is GAGVSQSPSNKVTEKGKDVELRCDPISGHTALYWYRQSLGQGLEFLIYFQGNSAPDKSGLPSDRFSAERTGGSVSTLTIQRTQQEDSAVYLCASSLGSPSPLHFGNGTRLTVT.

V and J are TRBV2 and TRBJ2-7; weak D call: TRBD1 (6 bases). Germline CDR1 and CDR2: SNHLY and FYNNEI. CDR3 size: 14 residues. Trimming removed 4 bases from V and 3 bases from J, with 13 bases in between. The CDR3 nucleotides read TGTGCCAGCAGTGTACAGGGCCCTCTCTACGAGCAGTACTTC. Its protein is CASSVQGPLYEQYF.

V usage is TRBV5-1 and J usage is TRBJ2-5, with TRBD1 matching over 7 bases. V was clipped by 4 bases and J by 6 bases; unmatched bases: 6. The CDR3 consists of 13 residues. The germline CDR1 and CDR2 sequences are SGHRS and YFSETQ. The CDR3 coding sequence is TGCGCCAGCAGCCGAGACAGGGAAAAGACCCAGTACTTC. Amino acid sequence: CASSRDREKTQYF.

J is TRBJ1-5 and V is TRBV2, with TRBD1 matching 11 bases. Looked up from germline, CDR1 is SNHLY and CDR2 is FYNNEI. Trimming removed 6 bases from V and 1 base from J; junction bases left unmatched: 5. This CDR3 spans 16 amino acids. The DNA of the CDR3 is TGTGCCAGCAGCGGGACAGGGGGACGGAGCAATCAGCCCCAGCATTTT. Translated, it gives CASSGTGGRSNQPQHF.